The 3 T cell receptor beta chains listed next were all sequenced from one sample in a study of blood T cell repertoires in COVID-19. Repertoires were generated with immunoSEQ multiplex PCR, while TCRdb's copy carries only in-frame clones and drops some. The table lists under 200,000 clones, 86% of them singletons. Material: peripheral blood. The receptor set was obtained from a man aged 55 to 69 with acute or convalescent COVID-19.

J is TRBJ2-1 and V is TRBV2; perhaps TRBD2 as D (5 bases). There are 15 residues in the CDR3. Germline V gives CDR1 SNHLY, CDR2 FYNNEI. Trimming removed 3 bases at V and 0 bases at J, with 9 bases between. The CDR3 sequence is CASSDTRGSYNEQFF. In DNA, the CDR3 is TGTGCCAGCAGTGATACCCGGGGCTCCTACAATGAGCAGTTCTTC. The full variable domain, completed using reference TRBV2 and TRBJ2-1, is EPEVTQTPSHQVTQMGQEVILRCVPISNHLYFYWYRQILGQKVEFLVSFYNNEISEKSEIFDDQFSVERPDGSNFTLKIRSTKLEDSAMYFCASSDTRGSYNEQFFGPGTRLTVL.

The chain carries TRBV5-1 and TRBJ1-3, with 10 bases fitting TRBD1. The CDR3 is 15 amino acids. Germline CDR1 SGHRS, CDR2 YFSETQ. The trim removed 5 bases at V and 4 bases at J, leaving 6 bases unmatched. The DNA of the CDR3 is TGCGCCAGCAGACCTGGGACAGGGGACGGAAACACCATATATTTT. This sequence encodes CASRPGTGDGNTIYF.

The V call is TRBV4-2, the J call TRBJ2-1; 7 nucleotides align to TRBD2. V lost 8 bases, J lost 15 bases, and 19 bases stayed unmatched. CDR3 length: 14 residues. Germline V gene sequence: CDR1 LGHNA, CDR2 YNFKEQ. CDR3 in amino acids: CASDPGGLGAFPFF. CDR3 DNA sequence: TGTGCCAGCGATCCGGGAGGCCTGGGCGCTTTTCCGTTCTTC.